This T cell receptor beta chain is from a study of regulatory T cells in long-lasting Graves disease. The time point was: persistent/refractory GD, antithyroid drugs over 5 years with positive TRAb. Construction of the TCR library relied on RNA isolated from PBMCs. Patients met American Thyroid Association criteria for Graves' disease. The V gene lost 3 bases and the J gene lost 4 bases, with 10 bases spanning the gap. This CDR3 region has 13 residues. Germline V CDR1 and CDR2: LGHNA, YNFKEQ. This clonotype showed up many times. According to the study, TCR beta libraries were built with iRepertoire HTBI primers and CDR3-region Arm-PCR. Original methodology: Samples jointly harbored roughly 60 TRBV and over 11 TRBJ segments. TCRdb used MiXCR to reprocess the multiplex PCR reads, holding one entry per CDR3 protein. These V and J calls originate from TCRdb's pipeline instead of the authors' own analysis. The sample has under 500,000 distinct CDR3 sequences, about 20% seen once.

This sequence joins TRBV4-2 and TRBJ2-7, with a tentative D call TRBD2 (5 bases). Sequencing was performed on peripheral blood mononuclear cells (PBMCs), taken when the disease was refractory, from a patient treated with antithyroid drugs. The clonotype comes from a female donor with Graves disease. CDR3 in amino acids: CASSHRGMYEQYF. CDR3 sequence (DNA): TGTGCCAGCAGCCATCGGGGTATGTACGAGCAGTACTTC.